Listed below are T cell receptor beta chains from one sample, sequenced in a study of blood T cell repertoires in COVID-19. This table comes from immunoSEQ multiplex PCR, and its TCRdb copy is limited to in-frame clones, with some not included. In the table there are more than 90,000 clones, 77% of which are singletons. Sequencing input: peripheral blood. The receptors were gathered from an elderly woman with acute or convalescent COVID-19. The CDR3 runs from the conserved cysteine through the conserved F or W. The order of the fields is J gene, D gene, V gene, CDR3 protein, CDR3 DNA. A D gene is named only where the DNA matches it firmly.

>TRBJ2-5|TRBD1|TRBV18
CASSPGQASGTQYF
TGTGCCAGCTCACCCGGACAGGCATCTGGGACCCAGTACTTC
>TRBJ1-3|TRBD1|TRBV7-8
CASSTGGGSGNTIYF
TGTGCCAGCAGCACAGGGGGCGGTTCGGGAAACACCATATATTTT
>TRBJ1-2|TRBD1|TRBV4-2
CASSPDRGGDYGYTF
TGTGCCAGCAGCCCCGACAGGGGAGGGGACTATGGCTACACCTTC
>TRBJ2-5|TRBD2|TRBV18
CASSRLSTSGREETQYF
TGTGCCAGCTCACGTCTATCCACTAGCGGGAGGGAAGAGACCCAGTACTTC
>TRBJ2-3|.|TRBV9
CASSVDVVEHTQYF
TGTGCCAGCAGCGTAGACGTCGTAGAACATACGCAGTATTTT
>TRBJ1-1|TRBD1|TRBV13
CASRARGRTEAFF
TGTGCCAGCAGGGCCAGGGGGAGAACTGAAGCTTTCTTT
>TRBJ1-5|.|TRBV5-1
CASSLGRDQPQHF
TGCGCCAGCAGCTTGGGAAGAGATCAGCCCCAGCATTTT
>TRBJ1-1|TRBD1|TRBV18
CASSPPTGEEEAFF
TGTGCCAGCTCACCGCCGACAGGGGAGGAAGAAGCTTTCTTT
>TRBJ1-1|.|TRBV7-2
CASSLDVQVAAFF
TGTGCCAGCAGCTTAGATGTTCAAGTGGCAGCTTTCTTT
>TRBJ1-5|.|TRBV30
CAWSTGLYSNQPQHF
TGTGCCTGGAGCACAGGGCTGTATAGCAATCAGCCCCAGCATTTT
>TRBJ2-5|TRBD2|TRBV5-1
CASSLMAGGGETQYF
TGCGCCAGCAGCTTGATGGCGGGGGGAGGAGAGACCCAGTACTTC
>TRBJ2-5|TRBD2|TRBV4-1
CASSPAATSGGGQETQYF
TGCGCCAGCAGCCCTGCAGCGACTAGCGGGGGGGGGCAGGAGACCCAGTACTTC
>TRBJ1-4|TRBD1|TRBV5-4
CASSRGDRATNEKLFF
TGTGCCAGCAGCCGAGGGGACAGAGCAACTAATGAAAAACTGTTTTTT